These T cell receptor beta chains were read from a single sample in a study of blood T cells in healthy people across ages. TCRdb fed the 5' RACE reads into MiXCR, producing one record per CDR3 protein. In the table there are roughly 800,000 distinct CDR3 sequences, about 62% of which are singletons. The sequencing input was blood. The origin of the receptors is a man aged 30 to 45 in good health. Each CDR3 is given with its conserved first and last residue. Fields, in order: V gene, CDR3 protein.

TRBV19	CASSIGGKDEQYF
TRBV20-1	CSARPSGSYNEQFF
TRBV28	CASNPQGTSSYEQYF
TRBV7-9	CASSLASVSANYGYTF
TRBV7-8	CASSLWDSYEQYF
TRBV3-1	CASSQDPMGEQYF
TRBV11-3	CASSLRGQGPETQYF
TRBV27	CASSFSGNGTIYGYTF
TRBV7-6	CASSLNRGLYGYTF
TRBV4-1	CASSRTARTGSRTDTQYF
TRBV20-1	CSARDPGLAGDGEQFF
TRBV2	CASGEADGGEAFF
TRBV9	CASSILGSGNTIYF
TRBV5-4	CASGTSITDTQYF
TRBV3-1	CASSHNPSNMEQFF
TRBV5-1	CASSFGVANTGELFF
TRBV20-1	CSASLGDTQYF
TRBV4-3	CASSPHAASRTDTQYF
TRBV5-1	CASSLIGLYNEQFF
TRBV11-2	CASSPGTAGYNEQFF
TRBV29-1	CSYRGPPNYGYTF
TRBV6-1	CASSESGREYEQYF
TRBV4-1	CASRDRTTNEKLFF
TRBV3-1	CASSPAGSSYNEQFF
TRBV7-9	CASSFGTGVLGSNYGYTF
TRBV29-1	CSVAVETQYF
TRBV15	CATSQGGNTEAFF
TRBV29-1	CSVVRVDGPYEQYF
TRBV7-2	CASSFRGPYYEQYF
TRBV28	CASSPQGPDEQFF
TRBV2	CASSAIRLAGGNNEQFF
TRBV29-1	CSVARDRDRYEQYF
TRBV6-4	CASSDRGVNQETQYF
TRBV5-1	CASSNSGGTYNEQFF
TRBV5-1	CASSFSGQVKGYTF
TRBV5-1	CASSLGYGHTF
TRBV2	CASRSSPGTGLTEAFF
TRBV20-1	CSASWGTYNEQFF
TRBV5-4	CASSLGLPYQETQYF
TRBV2	CASLRDGGNIQYF
TRBV29-1	CSVVVGSYNEQYF
TRBV7-2	CASSPQRVMNEQFF
TRBV25-1	CASSEYSATGSLDTQYF
TRBV7-9	CASSLLAGDETQYF
TRBV7-9	CASSLGTGPAGNQPQHF
TRBV5-1	CASSLGSGTVSCEQYF
TRBV18	CASSPVSSGGANEQFF
TRBV6-2/TRBV6-3	CASSEAGTGGREQFF
TRBV20-1	CSARDRRGGSVDTQYF
TRBV15	CATAPQRVAANEQYF